Listed here is a single T cell receptor (beta chain). This sample stems from a study of blood T cell repertoires in COVID-19. Authors' methods: Estimates of nucleated cell counts were drawn from the amplification of reference gene primers. The data were produced by immunoSEQ multiplex PCR, yet TCRdb's version contains in-frame clones alone and is incomplete. V and J calls plus clone size are reproduced from that table; the DNA served to infer D and trimming. In the table there are 200,000 to 250,000 clones, 84% of which are singletons. V was pared by 3 bases and J by 1 base, with 7 bases of the junction left unmatched. CDR3 size: 16 residues. CDR1 and CDR2 from the germline V gene are SGHKS and YYEKEE (reference sequence).

This chain links TRBV5-5 with TRBJ1-1, with 9 bases identical to TRBD1. Sequenced input: peripheral blood. The receptor comes from a woman older than 75 with active or convalescent COVID-19. The CDR3 here is CASSWLPGQGNTEAFF. CDR3 DNA sequence: TGTGCCAGCAGCTGGCTTCCGGGACAGGGGAACACTGAAGCTTTCTTT.